The entry below gives a single T cell receptor beta chain sequence along with its context. Germline CDR1 is LNHDA and CDR2 is SQIVND (reference sequence). Trimming took 4 bases from V and 6 from J; bases not matched to a gene: 7. The CDR3 has 15 residues. Only in-frame clones appear in the TCRdb table, and some are missing; sequencing was by immunoSEQ multiplex PCR. This table holds approximately 92,000 clones, approximately 85% found once. The data derive from a study of identifying expanded T cells in peripheral blood. The TCR sequence derives from a person aged 18 to 69 in good health. This sequence joins TRBV19 and TRBJ2-1; 9 nucleotides align to TRBD1. The sequenced sample was blood. CDR3 loop: CASSKPGQGRNEQFF. The CDR3 DNA reads as TGTGCCAGTAGTAAACCGGGACAGGGACGCAATGAGCAGTTCTTC.